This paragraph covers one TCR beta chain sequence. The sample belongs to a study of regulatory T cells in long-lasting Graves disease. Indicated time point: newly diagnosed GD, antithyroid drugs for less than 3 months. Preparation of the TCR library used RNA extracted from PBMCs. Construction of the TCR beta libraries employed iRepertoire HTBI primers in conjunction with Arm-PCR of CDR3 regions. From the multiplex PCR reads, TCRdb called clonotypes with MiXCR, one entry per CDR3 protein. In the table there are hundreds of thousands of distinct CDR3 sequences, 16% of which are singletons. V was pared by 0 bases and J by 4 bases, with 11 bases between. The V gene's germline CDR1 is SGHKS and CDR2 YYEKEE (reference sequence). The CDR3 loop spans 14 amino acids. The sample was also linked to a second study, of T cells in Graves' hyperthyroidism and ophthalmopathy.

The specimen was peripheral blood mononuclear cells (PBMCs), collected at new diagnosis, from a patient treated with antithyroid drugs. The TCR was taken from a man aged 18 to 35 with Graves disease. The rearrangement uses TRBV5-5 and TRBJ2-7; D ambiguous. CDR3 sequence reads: CASSLELDGYEQYF. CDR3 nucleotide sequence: TGTGCCAGCAGCTTGGAGCTGGATGGGTACGAGCAGTACTTC.